This T cell receptor (beta chain) was obtained from a study of early T cells in non-severe SARS-CoV-2 infection. This clonotype is medium-sized in the sample. Trimming took off 3 bases at V and 6 bases at J, with 11 bases between the two ends. The germline V gene has CDR1 SNHLY and CDR2 FYNNEI. There are 14 residues in the CDR3. TCRdb re-called the 5' RACE reads with MiXCR, one entry per CDR3 protein. The table lists 55,000 to 70,000 distinct CDR3 sequences, roughly 5.3% of them singletons, with 6% to 7% in the top ten. The sample was whole blood. The sequence was obtained from an adult who was a healthcare worker with PCR-confirmed SARS-CoV-2 infection or an uninfected control (not recorded which). The J gene is TRBJ2-2, the V gene TRBV2; perhaps TRBD2 as D (5 bases). The CDR3 loop reads CASSDIAQSGELFF. Written as DNA, the CDR3 is TGTGCCAGCAGTGACATAGCGCAATCCGGGGAGCTGTTTTTT.